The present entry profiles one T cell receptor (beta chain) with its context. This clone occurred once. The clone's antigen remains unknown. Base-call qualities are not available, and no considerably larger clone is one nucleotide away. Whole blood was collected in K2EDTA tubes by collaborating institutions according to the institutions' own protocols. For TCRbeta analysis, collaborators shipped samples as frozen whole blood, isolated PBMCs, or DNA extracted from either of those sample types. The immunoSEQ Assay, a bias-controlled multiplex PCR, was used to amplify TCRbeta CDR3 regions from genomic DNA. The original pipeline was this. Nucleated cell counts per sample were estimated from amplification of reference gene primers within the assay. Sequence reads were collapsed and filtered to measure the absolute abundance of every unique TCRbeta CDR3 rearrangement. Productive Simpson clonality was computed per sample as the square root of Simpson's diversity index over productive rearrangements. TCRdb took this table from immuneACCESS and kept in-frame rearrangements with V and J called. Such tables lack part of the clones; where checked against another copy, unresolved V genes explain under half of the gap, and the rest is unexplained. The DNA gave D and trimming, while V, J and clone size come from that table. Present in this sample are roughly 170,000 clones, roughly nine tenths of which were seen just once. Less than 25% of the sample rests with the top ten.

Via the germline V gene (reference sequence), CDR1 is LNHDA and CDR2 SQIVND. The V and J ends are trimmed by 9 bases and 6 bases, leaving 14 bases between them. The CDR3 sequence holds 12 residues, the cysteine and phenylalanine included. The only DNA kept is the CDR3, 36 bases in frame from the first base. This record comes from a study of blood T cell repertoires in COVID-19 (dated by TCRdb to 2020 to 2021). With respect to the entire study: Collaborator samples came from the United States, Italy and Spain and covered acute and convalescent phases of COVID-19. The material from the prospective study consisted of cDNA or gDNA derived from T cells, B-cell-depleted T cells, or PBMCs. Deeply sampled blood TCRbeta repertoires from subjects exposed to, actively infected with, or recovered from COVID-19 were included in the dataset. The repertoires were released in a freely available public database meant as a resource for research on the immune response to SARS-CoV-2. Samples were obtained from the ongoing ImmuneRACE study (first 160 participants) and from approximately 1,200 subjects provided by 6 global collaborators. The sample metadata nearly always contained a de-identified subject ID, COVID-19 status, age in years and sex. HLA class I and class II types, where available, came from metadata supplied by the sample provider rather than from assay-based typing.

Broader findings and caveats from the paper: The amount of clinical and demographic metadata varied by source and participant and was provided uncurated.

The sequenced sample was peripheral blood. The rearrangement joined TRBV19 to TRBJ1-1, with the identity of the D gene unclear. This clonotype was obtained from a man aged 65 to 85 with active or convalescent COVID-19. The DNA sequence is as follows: TGTGCCAGCCGGAAGGCGGTCGCTGAAGCTTTCTTT. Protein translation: CASRKAVAEAFF.